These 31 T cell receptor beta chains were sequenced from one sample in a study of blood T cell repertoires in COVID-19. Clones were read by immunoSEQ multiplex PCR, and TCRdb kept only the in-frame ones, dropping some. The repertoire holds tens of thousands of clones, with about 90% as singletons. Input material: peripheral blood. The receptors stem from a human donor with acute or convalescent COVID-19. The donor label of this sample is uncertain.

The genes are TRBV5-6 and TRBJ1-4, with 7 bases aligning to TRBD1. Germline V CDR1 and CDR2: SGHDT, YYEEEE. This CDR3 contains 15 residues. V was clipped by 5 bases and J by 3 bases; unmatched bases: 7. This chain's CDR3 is CASSPTGLSNEKLFF. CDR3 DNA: TGTGCCAGCAGTCCGACAGGGCTCTCTAATGAAAAACTGTTTTTT.

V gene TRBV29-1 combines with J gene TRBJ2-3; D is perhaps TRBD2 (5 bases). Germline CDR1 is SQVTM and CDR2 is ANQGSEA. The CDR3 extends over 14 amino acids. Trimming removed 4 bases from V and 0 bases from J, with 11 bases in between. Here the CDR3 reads CSVGWSGSTDTQYF. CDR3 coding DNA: TGCAGCGTTGGATGGAGCGGAAGCACAGATACGCAGTATTTT.

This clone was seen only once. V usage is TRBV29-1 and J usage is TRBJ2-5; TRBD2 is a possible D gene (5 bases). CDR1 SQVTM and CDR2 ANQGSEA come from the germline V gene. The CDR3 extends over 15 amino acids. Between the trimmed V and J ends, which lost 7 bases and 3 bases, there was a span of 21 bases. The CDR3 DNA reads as TGCAGCGCCCGCACTGGGAGTGAAATTGAAGAGACCCAGTACTTC. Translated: CSARTGSEIEETQYF.

The CDR3 bases are TGTGCCTGGGCCCTCGGACAAGCCAAAAACATTCAGTACTTC. Translated: CAWALGQAKNIQYF. The chain joins TRBV30 to TRBJ2-4; TRBD1 might be the D (5 bases). V shed 5 bases and J shed 0 bases, with 11 bases lying between them. CDR1 and CDR2 from the germline V gene are GTSNPN and SVGIG (reference sequence). This CDR3 has 14 amino acids.

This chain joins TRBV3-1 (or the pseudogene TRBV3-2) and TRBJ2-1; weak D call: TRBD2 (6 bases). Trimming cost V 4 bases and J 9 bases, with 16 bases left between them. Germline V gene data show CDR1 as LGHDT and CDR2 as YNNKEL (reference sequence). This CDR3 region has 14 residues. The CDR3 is CASSPIRRDGEQFF. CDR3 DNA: TGTGCCAGCAGCCCTATCAGGAGGGACGGTGAGCAGTTCTTC.

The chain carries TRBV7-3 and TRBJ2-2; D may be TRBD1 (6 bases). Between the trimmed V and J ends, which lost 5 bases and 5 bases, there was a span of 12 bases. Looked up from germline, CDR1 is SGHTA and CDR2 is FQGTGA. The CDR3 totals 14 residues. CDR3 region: CASSQQTGTGELFF. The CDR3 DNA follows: TGTGCCAGCAGCCAGCAAACAGGGACCGGGGAGCTGTTTTTT.

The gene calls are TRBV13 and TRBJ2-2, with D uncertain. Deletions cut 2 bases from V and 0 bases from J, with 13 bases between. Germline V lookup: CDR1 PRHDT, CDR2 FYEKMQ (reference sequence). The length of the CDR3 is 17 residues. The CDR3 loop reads CASSLRLSAANTGELFF. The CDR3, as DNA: TGTGCCAGCAGCTTAAGATTGAGTGCCGCGAACACCGGGGAGCTGTTTTTT.

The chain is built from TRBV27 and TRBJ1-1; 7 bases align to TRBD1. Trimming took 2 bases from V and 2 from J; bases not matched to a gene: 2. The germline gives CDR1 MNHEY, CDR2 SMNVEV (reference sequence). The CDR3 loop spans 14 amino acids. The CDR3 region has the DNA TGTGCCAGCAGTTTAAGGGACAGAAACACTGAAGCTTTCTTT. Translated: CASSLRDRNTEAFF.

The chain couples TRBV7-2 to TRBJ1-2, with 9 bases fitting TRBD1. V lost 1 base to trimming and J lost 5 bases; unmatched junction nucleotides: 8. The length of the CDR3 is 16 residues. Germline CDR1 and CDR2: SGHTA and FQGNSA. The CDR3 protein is CASSLGTGQGSYGYTF. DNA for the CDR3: TGTGCCAGCAGCTTAGGAACGGGACAGGGCTCTTATGGCTACACCTTC.

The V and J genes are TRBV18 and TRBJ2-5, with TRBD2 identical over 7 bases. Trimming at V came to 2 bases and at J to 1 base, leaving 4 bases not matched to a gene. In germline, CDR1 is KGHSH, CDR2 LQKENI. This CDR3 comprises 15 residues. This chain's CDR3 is CASSPFSGAQETQYF. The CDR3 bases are TGTGCCAGCTCACCATTCAGCGGGGCCCAAGAGACCCAGTACTTC.

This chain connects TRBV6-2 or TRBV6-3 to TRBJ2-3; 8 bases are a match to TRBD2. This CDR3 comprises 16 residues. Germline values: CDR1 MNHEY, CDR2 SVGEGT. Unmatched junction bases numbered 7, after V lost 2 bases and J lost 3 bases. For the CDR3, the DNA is TGTGCCAGCAGTTACGCGGCTCCGGGAGGGACAGATACGCAGTATTTT. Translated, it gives CASSYAAPGGTDTQYF.

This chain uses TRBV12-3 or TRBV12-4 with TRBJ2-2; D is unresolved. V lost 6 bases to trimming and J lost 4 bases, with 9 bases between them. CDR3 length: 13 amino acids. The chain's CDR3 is CASSAGPTGELFF. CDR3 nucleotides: TGTGCCAGCAGCGCTGGGCCCACCGGGGAGCTGTTTTTT.

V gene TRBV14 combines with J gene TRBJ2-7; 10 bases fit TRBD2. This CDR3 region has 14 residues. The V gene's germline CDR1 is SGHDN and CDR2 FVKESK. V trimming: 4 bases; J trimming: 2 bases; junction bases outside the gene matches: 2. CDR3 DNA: TGTGCCAGCAGCCCTAGCGGGGGAGCCTACGAGCAGTACGTC. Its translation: CASSPSGGAYEQYV.

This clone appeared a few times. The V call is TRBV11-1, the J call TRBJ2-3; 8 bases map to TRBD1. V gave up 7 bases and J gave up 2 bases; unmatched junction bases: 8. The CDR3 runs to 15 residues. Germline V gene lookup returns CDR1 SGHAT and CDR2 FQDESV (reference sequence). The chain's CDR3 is CASTRQGLPTDTQYF. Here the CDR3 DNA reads TGTGCCAGCACCCGACAGGGGCTCCCCACAGATACGCAGTATTTT.

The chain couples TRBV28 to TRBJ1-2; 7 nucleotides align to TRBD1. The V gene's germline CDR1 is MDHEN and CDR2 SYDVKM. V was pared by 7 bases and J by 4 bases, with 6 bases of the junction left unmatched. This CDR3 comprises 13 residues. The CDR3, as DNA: TGTGCCAGCACCCTGGGACAGTTCTATGGCTACACCTTC. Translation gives CASTLGQFYGYTF.

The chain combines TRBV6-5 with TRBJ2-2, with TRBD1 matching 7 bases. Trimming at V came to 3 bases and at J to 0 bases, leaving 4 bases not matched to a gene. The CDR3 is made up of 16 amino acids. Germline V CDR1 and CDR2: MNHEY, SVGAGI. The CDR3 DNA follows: TGTGCCAGCAGTTATAGGACAGGATCGAACACCGGGGAGCTGTTTTTT. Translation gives CASSYRTGSNTGELFF.

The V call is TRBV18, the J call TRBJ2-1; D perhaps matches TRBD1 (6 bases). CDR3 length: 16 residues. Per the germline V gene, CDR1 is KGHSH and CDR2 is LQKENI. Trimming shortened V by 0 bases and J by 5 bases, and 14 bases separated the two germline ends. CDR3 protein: CASSPPGQGLNNEQFF. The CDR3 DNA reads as TGTGCCAGCTCACCACCTGGGCAGGGGTTGAACAATGAGCAGTTCTTC. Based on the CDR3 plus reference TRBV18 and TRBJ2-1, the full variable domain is NAGVMQNPRHLVRRRGQEARLRCSPMKGHSHVYWYRQLPEEGLKFMVYLQKENIIDESGMPKERFSAEFPKEGPSILRIQQVVRGDSAAYFCASSPPGQGLNNEQFFGPGTRLTVL.

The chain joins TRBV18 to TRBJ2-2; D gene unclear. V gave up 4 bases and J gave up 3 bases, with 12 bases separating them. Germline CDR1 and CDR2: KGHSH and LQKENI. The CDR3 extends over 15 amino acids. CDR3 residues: CASSRPPADTGELFF. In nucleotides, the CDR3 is TGTGCCAGCTCACGCCCGCCGGCGGACACCGGGGAGCTGTTTTTT.

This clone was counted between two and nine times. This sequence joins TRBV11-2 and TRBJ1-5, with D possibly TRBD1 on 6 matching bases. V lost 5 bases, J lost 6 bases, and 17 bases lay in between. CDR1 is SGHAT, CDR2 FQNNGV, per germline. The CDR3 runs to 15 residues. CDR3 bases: TGTGCCAGCAGCCCGGGAACAGGGTGGGCTCAGCCCCAGCATTTT. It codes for CASSPGTGWAQPQHF.

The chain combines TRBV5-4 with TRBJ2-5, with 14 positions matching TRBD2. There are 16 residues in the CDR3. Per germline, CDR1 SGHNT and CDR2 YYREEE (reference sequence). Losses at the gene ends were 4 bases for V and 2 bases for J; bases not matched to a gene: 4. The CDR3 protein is CASSPGTSGGQETQYF. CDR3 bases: TGTGCCAGCAGCCCGGGGACTAGCGGGGGACAAGAGACCCAGTACTTC.

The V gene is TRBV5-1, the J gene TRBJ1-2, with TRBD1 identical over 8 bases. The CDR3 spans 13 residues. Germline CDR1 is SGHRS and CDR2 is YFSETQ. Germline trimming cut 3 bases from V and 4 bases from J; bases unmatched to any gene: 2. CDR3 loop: CASSYGQGYGYTF. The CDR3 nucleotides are TGCGCCAGCAGCTATGGACAGGGCTATGGCTACACCTTC.

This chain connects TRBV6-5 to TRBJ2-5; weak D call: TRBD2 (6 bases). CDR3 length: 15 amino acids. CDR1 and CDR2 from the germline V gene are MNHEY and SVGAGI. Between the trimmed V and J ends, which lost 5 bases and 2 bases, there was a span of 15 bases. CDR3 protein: CASSRLGTGQETQYF. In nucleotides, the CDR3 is TGTGCCAGCAGTAGACTAGGGACCGGTCAAGAGACCCAGTACTTC.

The CDR3 spells CASSSDPGKSGYTF. CDR3 DNA: TGTGCCAGCAGCTCTGACCCAGGGAAAAGCGGCTACACCTTC. V is TRBV5-4 and J is TRBJ1-2; D perhaps matches TRBD1 (5 bases). This CDR3 contains 14 residues. Germline V gene data show CDR1 as SGHNT and CDR2 as YYREEE (reference sequence). The V gene lost 3 bases and the J gene lost 8 bases, with 17 bases spanning the gap.

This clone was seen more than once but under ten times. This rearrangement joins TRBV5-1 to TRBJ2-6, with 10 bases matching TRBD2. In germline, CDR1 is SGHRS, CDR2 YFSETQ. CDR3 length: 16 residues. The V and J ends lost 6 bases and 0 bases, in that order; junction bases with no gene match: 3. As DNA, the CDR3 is TGCGCCAGCAAACTAGCGGGGAGCTCTGGGGCCAACGTCCTGACTTTC. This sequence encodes CASKLAGSSGANVLTF.

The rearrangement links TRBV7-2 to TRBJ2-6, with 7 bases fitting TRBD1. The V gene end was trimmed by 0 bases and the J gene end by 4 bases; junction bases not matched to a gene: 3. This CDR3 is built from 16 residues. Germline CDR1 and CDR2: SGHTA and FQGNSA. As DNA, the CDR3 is TGTGCCAGCAGCTTAGCGACAGGGTTCGGGGCCAACGTCCTGACTTTC. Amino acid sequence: CASSLATGFGANVLTF. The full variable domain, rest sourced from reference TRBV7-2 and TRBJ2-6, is GAGVSQSPSNKVTEKGKDVELRCDPISGHTALYWYRQSLGQGLEFLIYFQGNSAPDKSGLPSDRFSAERTGGSVSTLTIQRTQQEDSAVYLCASSLATGFGANVLTFGAGSRLTVL.

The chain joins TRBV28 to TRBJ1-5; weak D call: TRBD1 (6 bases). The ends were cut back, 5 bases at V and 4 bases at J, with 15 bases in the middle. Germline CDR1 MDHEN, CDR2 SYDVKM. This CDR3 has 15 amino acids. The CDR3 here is CASSPHRTANQPQHF. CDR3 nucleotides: TGTGCCAGCAGTCCACACAGGACAGCTAATCAGCCCCAGCATTTT.

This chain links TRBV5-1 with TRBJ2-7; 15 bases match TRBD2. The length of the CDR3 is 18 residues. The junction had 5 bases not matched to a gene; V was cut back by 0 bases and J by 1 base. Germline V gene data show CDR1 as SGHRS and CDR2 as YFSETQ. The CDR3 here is CASSLGTSGRARSYEQYF. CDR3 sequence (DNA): TGCGCCAGCAGCTTGGGGACTAGCGGGAGGGCCAGATCCTACGAGCAGTACTTC.

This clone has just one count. CDR3 DNA: TGTGCCAGCAGCTTGGCTCATACATCTACTGAAGCTTTCTTT. Translation gives CASSLAHTSTEAFF. This sequence joins TRBV7-2 and TRBJ1-1; D unresolved. Trimming pared 3 bases from V and 5 bases from J, leaving 13 bases between. In germline, CDR1 is SGHTA, CDR2 FQGNSA. CDR3 length: 14 residues.

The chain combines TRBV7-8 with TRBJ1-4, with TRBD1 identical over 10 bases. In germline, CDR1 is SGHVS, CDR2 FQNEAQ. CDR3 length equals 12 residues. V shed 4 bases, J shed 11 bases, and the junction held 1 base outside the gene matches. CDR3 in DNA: TGTGCCAGCAGCTCGGACAGGGGGAAACTGTTTTTT. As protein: CASSSDRGKLFF.

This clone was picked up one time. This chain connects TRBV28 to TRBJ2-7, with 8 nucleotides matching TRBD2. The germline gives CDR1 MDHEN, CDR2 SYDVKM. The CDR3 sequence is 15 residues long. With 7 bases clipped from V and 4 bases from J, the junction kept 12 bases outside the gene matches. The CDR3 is CASKGSGGPPYEQYV. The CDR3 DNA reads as TGTGCCAGCAAAGGCTCGGGGGGGCCCCCATACGAGCAGTACGTC.

The CDR3 reads CASSLEGLTYNEQFF. CDR3 coding DNA: TGCGCCAGCAGCTTGGAAGGACTAACTTACAATGAGCAGTTCTTC. The chain has TRBV5-1 and TRBJ2-1, with D perhaps TRBD2 (6 bases). Germline V gives CDR1 SGHRS, CDR2 YFSETQ. The V and J ends lost 0 bases and 4 bases respectively, with 11 bases between them. The CDR3 extends over 15 amino acids. Together with reference TRBV5-1 and TRBJ2-1, the CDR3 gives the full variable domain: KAGVTQTPRYLIKTRGQQVTLSCSPISGHRSVSWYQQTPGQGLQFLFEYFSETQRNKGNFPGRFSGRQFSNSRSEMNVSTLELGDSALYLCASSLEGLTYNEQFFGPGTRLTVL.